The entry below describes one T cell receptor beta chain. This entry belongs to a study of blood T cell repertoires in COVID-19. Study-level information: The United States, Italy and Spain provided the acute and convalescent COVID-19 samples. PBMCs, B-cell-depleted T cells, or T cells provided the cDNA or gDNA that made up the material.

In the source study's methods: Quantification of nucleated cells was approximated via reference gene primer amplification. TCRdb's copy holds only in-frame clones and misses some; the assay was immunoSEQ multiplex PCR. V and J calls and clone size are as listed in that table; D and trimming were resolved from the DNA. The table records tens of thousands of clones, approximately 88% of them present only once. From germline, CDR1 is MNHNY and CDR2 SVGAGI (reference sequence). This CDR3 is built from 12 residues. Trimming took off 0 bases at V and 6 bases at J, with 5 bases between the two ends. The source is a woman between 65 and 79 years old with acute or convalescent COVID-19. The sequenced material came from peripheral blood. V is TRBV6-6 and J is TRBJ1-2; D ambiguous. CDR3 nucleotides: TGTGCCAGCAGTTACTCGCAGGATGGCTACACCTTC. Amino acids: CASSYSQDGYTF.